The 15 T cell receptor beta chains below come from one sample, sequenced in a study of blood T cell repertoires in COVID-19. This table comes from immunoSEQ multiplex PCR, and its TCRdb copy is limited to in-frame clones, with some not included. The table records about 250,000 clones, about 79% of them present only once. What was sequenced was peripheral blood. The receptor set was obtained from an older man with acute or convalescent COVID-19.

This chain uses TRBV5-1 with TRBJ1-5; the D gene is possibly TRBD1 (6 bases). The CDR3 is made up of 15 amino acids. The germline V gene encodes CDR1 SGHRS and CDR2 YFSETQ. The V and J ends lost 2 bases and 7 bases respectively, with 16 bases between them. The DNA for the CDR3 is TGCGCCAGCAGCTTCGGGGGGGCGGACAAACAGCCCCAGCATTTT. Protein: CASSFGGADKQPQHF.

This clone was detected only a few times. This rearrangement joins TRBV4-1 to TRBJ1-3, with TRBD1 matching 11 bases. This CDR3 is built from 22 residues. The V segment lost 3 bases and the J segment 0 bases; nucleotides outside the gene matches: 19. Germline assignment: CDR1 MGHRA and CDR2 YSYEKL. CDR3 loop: CASSHKTLRDRGSPSSGNTIYF. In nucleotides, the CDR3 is TGCGCCAGCAGCCACAAAACCCTCAGGGACAGGGGGTCGCCTAGCTCTGGAAACACCATATATTTT.

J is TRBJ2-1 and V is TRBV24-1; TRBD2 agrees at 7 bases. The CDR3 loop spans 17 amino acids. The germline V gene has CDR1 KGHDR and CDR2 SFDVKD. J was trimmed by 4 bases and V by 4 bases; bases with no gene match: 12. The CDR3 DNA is TGTGCCACCAGTGACCGAGGACTCTCCGGGAGGTACAATGAGCAGTTCTTC. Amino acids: CATSDRGLSGRYNEQFF.

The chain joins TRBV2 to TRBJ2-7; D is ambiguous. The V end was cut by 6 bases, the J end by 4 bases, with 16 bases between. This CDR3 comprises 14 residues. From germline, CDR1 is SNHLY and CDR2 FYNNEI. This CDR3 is CASRLTEPGYEQYF. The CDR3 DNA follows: TGTGCCAGCAGATTGACGGAGCCTGGGTACGAGCAGTACTTC.

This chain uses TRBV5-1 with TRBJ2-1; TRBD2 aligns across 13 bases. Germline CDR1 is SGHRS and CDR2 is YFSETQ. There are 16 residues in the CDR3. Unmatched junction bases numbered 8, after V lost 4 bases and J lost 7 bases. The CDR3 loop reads CASSLSLAGGGNEQFF. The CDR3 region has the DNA TGCGCCAGCAGCCTCTCACTAGCGGGAGGGGGGAATGAGCAGTTCTTC.

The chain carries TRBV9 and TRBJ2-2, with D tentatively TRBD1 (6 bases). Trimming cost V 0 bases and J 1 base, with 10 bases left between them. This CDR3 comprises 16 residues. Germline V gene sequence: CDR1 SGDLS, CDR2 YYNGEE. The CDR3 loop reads CASSVEAGVNTGELFF. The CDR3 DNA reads TGTGCCAGCAGCGTAGAGGCAGGGGTGAACACCGGGGAGCTGTTTTTT. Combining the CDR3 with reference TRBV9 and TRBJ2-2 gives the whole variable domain DSGVTQTPKHLITATGQRVTLRCSPRSGDLSVYWYQQSLDQGLQFLIQYYNGEERAKGNILERFSAQQFPDLHSELNLSSLELGDSALYFCASSVEAGVNTGELFFGEGSRLTVL.

The DNA for the CDR3 is TGTGCCAGCAGCTTAGAATACAGGGGGCGCTATTCCTACGAGCAGTACTTC. It yields the protein CASSLEYRGRYSYEQYF. The chain carries TRBV7-2 and TRBJ2-7, with 9 nucleotides matching TRBD1. Germline CDR1 is SGHTA and CDR2 is FQGNSA. The trim removed 1 base at V and 1 base at J, leaving 8 bases unmatched. The CDR3 totals 17 residues.

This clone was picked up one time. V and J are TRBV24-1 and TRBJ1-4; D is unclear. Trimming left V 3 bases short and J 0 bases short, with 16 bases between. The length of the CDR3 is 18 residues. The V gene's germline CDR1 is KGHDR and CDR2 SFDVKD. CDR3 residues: CATSDSYSPTTTNEKLFF. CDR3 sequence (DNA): TGTGCCACCAGTGATAGTTATTCCCCGACAACAACTAATGAAAAACTGTTTTTT.

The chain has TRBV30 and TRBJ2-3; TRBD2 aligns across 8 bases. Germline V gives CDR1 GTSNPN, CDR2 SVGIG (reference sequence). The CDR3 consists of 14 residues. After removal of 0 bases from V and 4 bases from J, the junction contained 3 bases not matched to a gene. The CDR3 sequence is CAWSVAGAADTQYF. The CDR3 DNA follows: TGTGCCTGGAGTGTAGCGGGAGCGGCAGATACGCAGTATTTT.

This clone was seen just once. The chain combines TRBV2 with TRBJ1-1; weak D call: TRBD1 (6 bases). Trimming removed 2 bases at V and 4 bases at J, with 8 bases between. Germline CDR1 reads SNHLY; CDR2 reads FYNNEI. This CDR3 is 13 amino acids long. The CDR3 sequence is CASSENRVTEAFF. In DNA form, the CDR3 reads TGTGCCAGCAGTGAAAACAGGGTCACTGAAGCTTTCTTT.

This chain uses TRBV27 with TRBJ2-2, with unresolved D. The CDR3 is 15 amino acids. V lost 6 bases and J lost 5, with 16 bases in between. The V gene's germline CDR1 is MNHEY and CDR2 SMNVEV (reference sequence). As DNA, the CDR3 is TGTGCCAGCAGCAGAAAATTCCCGGAGACCGGGGAGCTGTTTTTT. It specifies CASSRKFPETGELFF.

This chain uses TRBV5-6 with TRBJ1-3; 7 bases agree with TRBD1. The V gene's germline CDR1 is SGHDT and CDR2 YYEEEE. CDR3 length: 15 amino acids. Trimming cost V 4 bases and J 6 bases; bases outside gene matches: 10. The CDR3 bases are TGTGCCAGCAGCCGATTACAGGGGTTGGAAAACACCATATATTTT. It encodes CASSRLQGLENTIYF.

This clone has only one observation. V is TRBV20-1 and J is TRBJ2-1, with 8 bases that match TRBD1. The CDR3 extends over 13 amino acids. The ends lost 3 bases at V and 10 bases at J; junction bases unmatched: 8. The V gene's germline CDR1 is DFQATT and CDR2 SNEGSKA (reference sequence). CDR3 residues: CSASNPGGWEQFF. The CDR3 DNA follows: TGCAGTGCTAGTAACCCAGGGGGCTGGGAGCAGTTCTTC.

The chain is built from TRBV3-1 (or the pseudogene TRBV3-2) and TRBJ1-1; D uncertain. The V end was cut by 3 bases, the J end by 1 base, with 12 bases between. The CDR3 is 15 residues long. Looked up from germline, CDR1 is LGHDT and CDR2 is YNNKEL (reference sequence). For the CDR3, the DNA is TGTGCCAGCAGCCATACTCCAGGAAGGAACACTGAAGCTTTCTTT. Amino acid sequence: CASSHTPGRNTEAFF.

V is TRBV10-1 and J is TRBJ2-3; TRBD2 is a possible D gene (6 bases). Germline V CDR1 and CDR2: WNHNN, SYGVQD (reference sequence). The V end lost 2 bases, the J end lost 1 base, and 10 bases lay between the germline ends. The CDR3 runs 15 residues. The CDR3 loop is CASSERREGTDTQYF. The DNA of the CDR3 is TGCGCCAGCAGTGAGCGGAGGGAGGGCACAGATACGCAGTATTTT.